This TCR beta chain was sequenced for a study of CXCR3-negative and CXCR3-positive naive CD8 T cells. To note about this clonotype: What it binds is not known.

The TRB libraries of cDNA were built by UMI-labeled 5' RACE. For each CDR3 protein, TCRdb gives one entry from its re-call of the 5' RACE reads, without DNA. The sample totals 55,000 to 65,000 distinct CDR3 sequences. Study conclusions and caveats: In CXCR3-positive naive cells, the TRB CDR3s were more hydrophobic than in CXCR3-negative naive cells.

The sequenced sample was naive CXCR3+ CD8+ T cells from blood. Subset meaning: CD45RO-CCR7+CD27+CD95- naive CD8+ T cells expressing CXCR3 (TNR3+). This TCR derives from a human donor in good health. Some clones in this sample may be carry-over from other donors' samples.

The chain's CDR3 is CASSYSRQRQETYEQYF. The chain has TRBV6-2 or TRBV6-3 and TRBJ2-7. Looked up from germline, CDR1 is MNHEY and CDR2 is SVGEGT. The CDR3 loop spans 17 amino acids.